Listed below are T cell receptor beta chains from one sample, sequenced in a study of blood T cell repertoires in COVID-19. Sequencing was performed with immunoSEQ multiplex PCR; in TCRdb, only in-frame clones are kept and a portion is missing. Of about 190,000 clones in the sample, around 85% are singletons; the top ten hold roughly 12%. What was sequenced was peripheral blood. These receptor sequences come from a man aged 50-59 years who had recovered from COVID-19. CDR3s include the opening cysteine and the closing phenylalanine or tryptophan. A D gene is named only where the DNA matches it firmly. Rows give clone size only sometimes, using once, few, many, or a class for an expanded clone.

- - TRBJ1-3 TRBV5-6 CASSLRVQVSGNTIYF TGTGCCAGCAGCTTGAGGGTACAGGTCTCTGGAAACACCATATATTTT
- - TRBJ1-4 TRBV5-1 CASSLGVRATNEKLFF TGCGCCAGCAGCTTGGGGGTGCGGGCAACTAATGAAAAACTGTTTTTT
- TRBD1 TRBJ1-2 TRBV7-2 CASSLNGQGIYGYTF TGTGCCAGCAGCTTAAACGGACAGGGGATCTATGGCTACACCTTC
- TRBD2 TRBJ2-5 TRBV18 CASSPDGGMDDQYF TGTGCCAGCTCACCGGACGGGGGGATGGATGACCAGTACTTC
- - TRBJ1-2 TRBV3-1/TRBV3-2 CASSPSRLGGGYTF TGTGCCAGCAGCCCCTCCCGACTCGGGGGTGGCTACACCTTC
few - TRBJ2-2 TRBV10-1 CASSMDPGAGELFF TGCGCCAGCAGTATGGATCCGGGAGCCGGGGAGCTGTTTTTT
- TRBD2 TRBJ2-1 TRBV11-3 CASSSGTRDEQFF TGTGCCAGCAGCTCCGGGACTAGGGATGAGCAGTTCTTC
- TRBD2 TRBJ2-7 TRBV2 CASSEPTTSGSPSYEQYF TGTGCCAGCAGTGAACCCACGACTAGCGGGTCCCCCTCCTACGAGCAGTACTTC
- - TRBJ1-4 TRBV30 CAWSTANRQTF TGTGCCTGGAGTACCGCAAACCGACAGACTTTT
- TRBD1 TRBJ1-2 TRBV28 CASSLRDRGYTF TGTGCCAGCAGTTTACGGGACAGGGGCTACACCTTC
- TRBD2 TRBJ2-2 TRBV5-6 CASSLSRLAGYNTGELFF TGTGCCAGCAGCTTATCTCGACTAGCGGGATACAACACCGGGGAGCTGTTTTTT
- - TRBJ2-7 TRBV5-8 CASRSTGFYEQYF TGTGCCAGCCGGTCTACAGGTTTCTACGAGCAGTACTTC
- - TRBJ2-3 TRBV24-1 CATSDITGSTDTQYF TGTGCCACCAGTGATATTACAGGGAGCACAGATACGCAGTATTTT
- - TRBJ1-2 TRBV28 CASSLAGSNNYGYTF TGTGCCAGCAGTTTAGCGGGATCCAATAACTATGGCTACACCTTC
- TRBD1 TRBJ2-5 TRBV27 CASSKGQGRETQYF TGTGCCAGCAGTAAAGGACAGGGCCGGGAGACCCAGTACTTC
- TRBD1 TRBJ1-5 TRBV6-6 CASLKSGTVNQPQHF TGTGCCAGCCTCAAATCCGGGACAGTGAATCAGCCCCAGCATTTT
- TRBD1 TRBJ1-3 TRBV19 CASSPRTTRTGRSGNTIYF TGTGCCAGTAGTCCTCGGACCACTCGGACAGGGAGGTCTGGAAACACCATATATTTT
- - TRBJ2-6 TRBV14 CASSQQSGAPPGANVLTF TGTGCCAGCAGCCAACAGTCAGGGGCCCCTCCTGGGGCCAACGTCCTGACTTTC
- - TRBJ1-2 TRBV30 CAWNPGLYGYTF TGTGCCTGGAACCCGGGGTTATATGGCTACACCTTC
few - TRBJ2-7 TRBV4-1 CASSQDLPAGYEQYF TGCGCCAGCAGCCAAGATCTTCCCGCAGGATACGAGCAGTACTTC
few - TRBJ1-2 TRBV19 CASSREGYGYTF TGTGCCAGTAGTAGGGAGGGCTATGGCTACACCTTC
- TRBD1 TRBJ2-1 TRBV25-1 CASSETSGGYNEQFF TGTGCCAGCAGTGAAACGTCAGGGGGCTACAATGAGCAGTTCTTC
- TRBD2 TRBJ2-2 TRBV5-1 CASSSRPGTRNTGELFF TGCGCCAGCAGCTCCCGTCCCGGGACTAGGAACACCGGGGAGCTGTTTTTT
once - TRBJ1-3 TRBV27 CARAHGLGNTIYF TGTGCCAGGGCGCACGGGTTAGGAAACACCATATATTTT
- TRBD2 TRBJ2-4 TRBV5-3 CARRPELPSGAKNIQYF TGTGCCAGAAGACCTGAGCTTCCTAGCGGGGCCAAAAACATTCAGTACTTC
- - TRBJ2-7 TRBV9 CASSGGGGGRRLEQYF TGTGCCAGCAGCGGGGGCGGAGGGGGCAGGCGCTTGGAGCAGTACTTC
- TRBD1 TRBJ2-3 TRBV9 CASSVTGGMAVTDTQYF TGTGCCAGCAGCGTAACAGGGGGGATGGCAGTAACAGATACGCAGTATTTT
- TRBD1 TRBJ2-7 TRBV7-2 CASSPYGTEAYEQYF TGTGCCAGCAGCCCATACGGGACAGAAGCCTACGAGCAGTACTTC
- - TRBJ2-1 TRBV27 CASSLFSGPSSYNEQFF TGTGCCAGCAGTTTATTTTCAGGGCCCAGCTCCTACAATGAGCAGTTCTTC
- - TRBJ2-3 TRBV9 CASSVVAEATDTQYF TGTGCCAGCAGCGTAGTTGCGGAGGCCACAGATACGCAGTATTTT
- TRBD2 TRBJ2-7 TRBV4-2 CASSQVLAGGSSYEQYF TGTGCCAGCAGCCAAGTACTAGCGGGGGGCAGCTCCTACGAGCAGTACTTC
- - TRBJ1-6 TRBV5-1 CASSFSGVLGSPLHF TGCGCCAGCAGCTTTTCAGGGGTCCTGGGATCACCCCTCCACTTT
few TRBD1 TRBJ2-1 TRBV25-1 CASSELGQGANEQFF TGTGCCAGCAGTGAATTGGGACAGGGGGCGAATGAGCAGTTCTTC
- TRBD1 TRBJ2-1 TRBV29-1 CSGGTGPYNEQFF TGCAGCGGAGGGACAGGGCCGTACAATGAGCAGTTCTTC
- - TRBJ2-3 TRBV10-2 CASSATSLADTQYF TGCGCCAGCAGTGCCACTAGTTTAGCAGATACGCAGTATTTT
- - TRBJ1-5 TRBV28 CASSLNGQPQHF TGTGCCAGCAGCCTCAACGGTCAGCCCCAGCATTTT
- TRBD2 TRBJ2-6 TRBV9 CASSVGLALRGANVLTF TGTGCCAGCAGCGTGGGACTAGCGCTTAGGGGGGCCAACGTCCTGACTTTC
- TRBD1 TRBJ2-7 TRBV25-1 CASSSWSGGYEQYF TGTGCCAGCAGTTCTTGGTCAGGGGGCTACGAGCAGTACTTC
- - TRBJ1-2 TRBV19 CASSIDGRGLAGYTF TGTGCCAGTAGTATAGACGGCAGGGGTCTTGCTGGCTACACCTTC
- - TRBJ2-5 TRBV15 CATSRDRGQETQYF TGTGCCACCAGCAGAGATCGCGGCCAAGAGACCCAGTACTTC
- TRBD1 TRBJ1-1 TRBV5-1 CASSPSGTGNTEAFF TGCGCCAGCAGCCCATCAGGGACAGGGAACACTGAAGCTTTCTTT
- - TRBJ1-2 TRBV21-1 CASSTLSLANYGYTF TGTGCCAGCAGCACACTATCCTTAGCTAACTATGGCTACACCTTC
- - TRBJ2-1 TRBV21-1 CASSKCGTSGTEGKNKLNFNEQFF TGTGCCAGCAGCAAATGCGGGACTAGCGGGACCGAGGGCAAAAATAAACTTAACTTCAATGAGCAGTTCTTC
- - TRBJ1-4 TRBV19 CASSAGRTVEKLFF TGTGCCAGTAGTGCGGGCCGGACGGTTGAAAAACTGTTTTTT
- - TRBJ2-5 TRBV2 CASNSGVQETQYF TGTGCCAGCAACTCGGGAGTCCAAGAGACCCAGTACTTC
- - TRBJ2-3 TRBV7-7 CASSLGYGGTTDTQYF TGTGCCAGCAGCTTAGGGTACGGCGGAACCACAGATACGCAGTATTTT
once - TRBJ2-2 TRBV19 CASSTGRGLPGELFF TGTGCCAGTAGCACCGGGAGGGGGCTCCCCGGGGAGCTGTTTTTT
- TRBD2 TRBJ2-1 TRBV7-6 CASSLAGGRDEQFF TGTGCCAGCAGCCTAGCGGGGGGGAGGGATGAGCAGTTCTTC
- - TRBJ2-5 TRBV2 CASSERDYLQETQYF TGTGCCAGCAGTGAACGAGACTACCTACAAGAGACCCAGTACTTC
- TRBD2 TRBJ2-5 TRBV5-1 CASSVPTGGSETQYF TGCGCCAGCAGCGTACCGACGGGGGGTAGTGAGACCCAGTACTTC
- - TRBJ2-7 TRBV6-5 CASISSGDNEQYF TGTGCCAGCATTTCGTCAGGGGACAACGAGCAGTACTTC
- - TRBJ1-5 TRBV19 CASSIRWAGGNQPQHF TGTGCCAGTAGTATTAGATGGGCAGGGGGCAATCAGCCCCAGCATTTT
- - TRBJ1-1 TRBV4-3 CASSQEVSMNTEAFF TGCGCCAGCAGCCAAGAGGTGAGCATGAACACTGAAGCTTTCTTT